This T cell receptor beta chain was found in a study of shared clonotypes between healthy human individuals. Study as a whole: Donors, aged 18 to 49, were a couple of women and a few men. Study-wide results and limits: The low donor count limited represented genetic and exposure-history diversity. Non-shared clonotypes were found to have lower generation probabilities than the clonotypes that were shared by all four of the sorted-subset donors.

200 to 250 ng DNA, around 30,000 T cell genomes, went into each sorted-subset replicate PCR. Libraries were prepared by immunoSEQ multiplex PCR; TCRdb keeps only in-frame clonotypes and omits some of them. The table includes about 2.2 million clones, around 93% detected once. The CDR3 contains 15 residues. CDR1 MNHNS and CDR2 SASEGT come from the germline V gene. After removal of 3 bases from V and 8 bases from J, the junction contained 12 bases not matched to a gene. Positive CCR7 selection of CD45RO-negative cells yielded the naive CD8 cells, and terminally differentiated effector memory CD45RA+ cells were excluded. To note about this clone: Its cognate antigen is unknown.

Sequenced input: naive CD8+ T cells from PBMCs. The source is a young man in good health. Some clones in this sample may be carry-over from other donors' samples. This chain links TRBV6-1 with TRBJ2-7; TRBD1 aligns across 8 bases. Here the CDR3 DNA reads TGTGCCAGCAGTGACGGAGGCGGGACAGGCAACCAGCAGTACTTC. This sequence encodes CASSDGGGTGNQQYF.